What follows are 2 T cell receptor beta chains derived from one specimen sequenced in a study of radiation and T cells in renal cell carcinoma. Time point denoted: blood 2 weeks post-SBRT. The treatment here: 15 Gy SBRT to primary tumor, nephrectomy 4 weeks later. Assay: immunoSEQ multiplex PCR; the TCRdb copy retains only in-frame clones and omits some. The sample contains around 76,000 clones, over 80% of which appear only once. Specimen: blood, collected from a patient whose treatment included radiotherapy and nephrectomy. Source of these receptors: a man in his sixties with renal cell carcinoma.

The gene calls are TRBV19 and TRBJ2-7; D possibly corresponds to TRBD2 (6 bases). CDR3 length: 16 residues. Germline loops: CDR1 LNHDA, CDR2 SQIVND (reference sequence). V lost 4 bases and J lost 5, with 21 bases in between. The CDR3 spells CASSNTYTGSFNEQYF. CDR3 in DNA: TGTGCCAGTAGTAACACGTATACCGGGAGTTTCAACGAGCAGTACTTC.

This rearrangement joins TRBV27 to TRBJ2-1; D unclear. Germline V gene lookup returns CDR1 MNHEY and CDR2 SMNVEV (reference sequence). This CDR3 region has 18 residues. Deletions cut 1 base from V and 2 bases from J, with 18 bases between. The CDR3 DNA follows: TGTGCCAGCAGTTTATTTTTCGCAATACACAGTCCCTACAATGAGCAGTTCTTC. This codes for CASSLFFAIHSPYNEQFF.